Sequencing of this T cell receptor beta chain was carried out in a study of blood T cell repertoires in COVID-19 (dated by TCRdb to about 2020). About the study as a whole: The collaborator samples originated in the United States, Italy and Spain and spanned the acute and convalescent phases of COVID-19. The prospective study material was composed of cDNA or gDNA derived from T cells, B-cell-depleted T cells, or PBMCs. Subjects who had been exposed to COVID-19, were actively infected with it, or had recovered from it provided the deeply sampled blood TCRbeta repertoires that made up the dataset. The repertoires were released in a freely available public database intended as a resource for research on the immune response to SARS-CoV-2. Samples were obtained from the ongoing ImmuneRACE study (first 160 participants) and from 950 to 1,500 subjects provided by 6 global collaborators. A de-identified subject ID, COVID-19 status, age in years and sex were almost always included in the sample metadata. Where available, HLA class I and class II types were obtained from metadata supplied by the sample provider rather than from assay-based typing.

A word on this clone: Its antigen is not yet known. Base quality data are lacking; no much larger clone is found one base away.

Each collaborating institution followed its own protocols to collect whole blood in K2EDTA tubes. Collaborator samples were shipped for TCRbeta analysis as frozen whole blood, isolated PBMCs, or DNA extracted from either sample type. The germline V gene encodes CDR1 MDHEN and CDR2 SYDVKM. V is pared back by 4 bases and J by 5 bases, with 17 bases lying between the germline termini. The CDR3 spans 15 residues, from the cysteine through the phenylalanine. The entry retains the CDR3 DNA only, 45 bases that are in frame from base 1. TCRbeta CDR3 regions were amplified from genomic DNA by means of the immunoSEQ Assay, a bias-controlled multiplex PCR. The authors processed their data as follows. Nucleated cell counts per sample were estimated from amplification of reference gene primers within the assay. To quantify the absolute abundance of each unique TCRbeta CDR3 rearrangement, sequence reads were collapsed and filtered. For each sample, productive Simpson clonality was calculated as the square root of Simpson's diversity index across productive rearrangements. TCRdb took this table from immuneACCESS and kept in-frame rearrangements with V and J called. Such tables lack part of the clones; where checked against another copy, unresolved V genes explain under half of the gap, and the rest is unexplained. V, J and clone size derive from that table, while D and trimming were established from the DNA sequence. In all, the sample holds tens of thousands of clones, and around 80% of those were seen once. The ten largest clones take up 20% to 25% of the sample.

Results and caveats for the whole study, not just this receptor: Clinical and demographic metadata were provided uncurated, with the amount varying by source and participant.

This TCR was sampled from a human donor in a cohort sampled during active COVID-19. The V gene is TRBV28 and the J gene is TRBJ2-5; 5 matching bases give a weak D call of TRBD1. Sequences were obtained from peripheral blood. The CDR3 has the sequence CASSSPSRAGETQYF. The nucleotide sequence is TGTGCCAGCAGTTCTCCGTCTAGGGCAGGGGAGACCCAGTACTTC.